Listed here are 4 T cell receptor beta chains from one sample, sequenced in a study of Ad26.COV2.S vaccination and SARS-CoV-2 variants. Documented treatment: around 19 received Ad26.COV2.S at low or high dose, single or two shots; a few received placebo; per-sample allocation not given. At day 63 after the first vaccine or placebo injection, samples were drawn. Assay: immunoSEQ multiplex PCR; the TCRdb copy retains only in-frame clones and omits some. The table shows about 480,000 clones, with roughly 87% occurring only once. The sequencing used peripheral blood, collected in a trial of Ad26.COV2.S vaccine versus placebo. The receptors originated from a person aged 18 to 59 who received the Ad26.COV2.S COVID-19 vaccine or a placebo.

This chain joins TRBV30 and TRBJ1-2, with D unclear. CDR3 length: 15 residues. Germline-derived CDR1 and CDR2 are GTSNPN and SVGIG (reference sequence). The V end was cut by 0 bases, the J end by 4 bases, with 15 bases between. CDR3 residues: CAWSVRASLLYGYTF. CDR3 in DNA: TGTGCCTGGAGTGTACGGGCCTCGCTACTCTATGGCTACACCTTC. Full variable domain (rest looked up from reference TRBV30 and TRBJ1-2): SQTIHQWPATLVQPVGSPLSLECTVEGTSNPNLYWYRQAAGRGLQLLFYSVGIGQISSEVPQNLSASRPQDRQFILSSKKLLLSDSGFYLCAWSVRASLLYGYTFGSGTRLTVV.

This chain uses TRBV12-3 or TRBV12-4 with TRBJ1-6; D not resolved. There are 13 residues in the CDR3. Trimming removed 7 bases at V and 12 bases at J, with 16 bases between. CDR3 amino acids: CASTPRRGGPLHF. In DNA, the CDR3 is TGTGCCAGCACCCCCCGACGAGGCGGACCCCTCCACTTT.

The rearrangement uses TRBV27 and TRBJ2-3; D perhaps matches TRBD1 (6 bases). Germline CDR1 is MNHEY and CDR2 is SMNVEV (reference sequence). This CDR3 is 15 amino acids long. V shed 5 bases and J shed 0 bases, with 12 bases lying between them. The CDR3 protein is CASSATGLSTDTQYF. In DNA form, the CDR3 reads TGTGCCAGCAGTGCCACAGGGCTCAGCACAGATACGCAGTATTTT.

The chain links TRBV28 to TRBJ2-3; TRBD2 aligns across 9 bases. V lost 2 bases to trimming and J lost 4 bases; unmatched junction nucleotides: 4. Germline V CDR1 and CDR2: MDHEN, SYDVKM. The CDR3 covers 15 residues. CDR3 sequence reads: CASSLAGGPSDTQYF. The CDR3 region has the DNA TGTGCCAGCAGTTTAGCGGGAGGGCCTTCAGATACGCAGTATTTT. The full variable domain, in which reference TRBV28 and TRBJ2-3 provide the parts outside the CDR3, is DVKVTQSSRYLVKRTGEKVFLECVQDMDHENMFWYRQDPGLGLRLIYFSYDVKMKEKGDIPEGYSVSREKKERFSLILESASTNQTSMYLCASSLAGGPSDTQYFGPGTRLTVL.